This T cell receptor (beta chain) was captured by sequencing in a study of blood T cell repertoires in COVID-19. As originally analysed: Reference gene primers were amplified, and this amplification served to estimate nucleated cell counts. TCRdb's table, derived via immunoSEQ multiplex PCR, lists solely in-frame clones and lacks some. V and J calls and clone size are as listed in that table; D and trimming were resolved from the DNA. The repertoire holds over 75,000 clones, with over 85% as singletons. The V gene's germline CDR1 is SGDLS and CDR2 YYNGEE. This CDR3 region has 16 residues. Trimming took off 4 bases at V and 7 bases at J, with 20 bases between the two ends.

The receptor comes from a human donor with COVID-19, enrolled during active disease. The donor label of this sample is uncertain. Sequenced material: peripheral blood. This sequence joins TRBV9 and TRBJ2-2, with TRBD1 as a possible D gene (8 bases). This CDR3 is CASSPQSTGEGGELFF. CDR3 DNA: TGTGCCAGCAGCCCCCAGTCGACAGGGGAGGGCGGGGAGCTGTTTTTT.